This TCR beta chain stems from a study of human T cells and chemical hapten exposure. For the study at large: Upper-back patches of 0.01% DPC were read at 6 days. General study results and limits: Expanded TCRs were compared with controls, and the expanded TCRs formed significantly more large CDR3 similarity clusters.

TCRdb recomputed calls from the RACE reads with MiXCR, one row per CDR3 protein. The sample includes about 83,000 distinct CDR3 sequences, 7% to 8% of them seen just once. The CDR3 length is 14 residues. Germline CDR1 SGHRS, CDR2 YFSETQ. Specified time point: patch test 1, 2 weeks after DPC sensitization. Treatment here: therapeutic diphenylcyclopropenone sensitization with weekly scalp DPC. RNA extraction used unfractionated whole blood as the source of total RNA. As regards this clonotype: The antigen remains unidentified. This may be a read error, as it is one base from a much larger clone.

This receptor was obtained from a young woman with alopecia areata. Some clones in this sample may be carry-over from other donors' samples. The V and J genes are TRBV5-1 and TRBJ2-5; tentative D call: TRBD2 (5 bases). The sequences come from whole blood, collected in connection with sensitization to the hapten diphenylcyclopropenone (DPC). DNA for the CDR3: TGCGCCAGCAGCCAATATCAGGATGGGGAGACCCAGTGCTTC. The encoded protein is CASSQYQDGETQCF.